The T cell receptor (beta chain) described here comes from a study of cytomegalovirus exposure and HLA in healthy donors. Broader study findings: A list of approximately 160 TCR beta chains associated with cytomegalovirus was given.

The primer mix had 60 Vbeta and 13 Jbeta primers. Measured with immunoSEQ multiplex PCR; TCRdb has only the in-frame clones, and not every one. Altogether 85,000 to 100,000 clones are present, around 90% being singletons, with the ten largest covering roughly 2.3%. In its sample, this clone was seen once. Its antigen is undetermined. This clonotype was obtained from a man aged 18 to 30 in good health and CMV-seronegative. The sample was PBMCs.

CDR3 region: CASSLRLNNEQFF. Written as DNA, the CDR3 is TGCGCCAGCAGCTTGCGACTCAACAATGAGCAGTTCTTC. This sequence joins TRBV5-1 and TRBJ2-1, with D uncertain. Germline V gives CDR1 SGHRS, CDR2 YFSETQ. V lost 1 base, J lost 5 bases, and 7 bases lay in between. The CDR3 is 13 residues long.